Reported below is one T cell receptor (beta chain). The antigen remains unidentified. These data come from a study of CD4 T cells in relation to SARS-CoV-2 and coronaviruses. Turning to the study itself: PBMCs were cultured with antigen for roughly 10 days before TCR beta sequencing. Convalescent patients were fewer than ten males and a few females; two were Hispanic.

Generated by immunoSEQ multiplex PCR, the TCRdb table keeps only in-frame clones and is missing some. Of about 34,000 clones listed, 65% to 80% are singletons. The CDR3 spans 13 residues. V was cut by 4 bases and J by 6 bases, with 9 bases left in between. Study-wide points: In around 63% of donors, memory CD4+ clonotypes crossrecognized SARS-CoV-2 and at least one common cold coronavirus spike.

The chain links TRBV12-3 or TRBV12-4 to TRBJ2-2; D is ambiguous. The sequence came from an adult with COVID-19. Specimen: memory CD4+ T cells from PBMCs, cultured in vitro. CDR3 region: CASSSGWAGELFF. Here the CDR3 DNA reads TGTGCCAGCAGTTCCGGGTGGGCCGGGGAGCTGTTTTTT.